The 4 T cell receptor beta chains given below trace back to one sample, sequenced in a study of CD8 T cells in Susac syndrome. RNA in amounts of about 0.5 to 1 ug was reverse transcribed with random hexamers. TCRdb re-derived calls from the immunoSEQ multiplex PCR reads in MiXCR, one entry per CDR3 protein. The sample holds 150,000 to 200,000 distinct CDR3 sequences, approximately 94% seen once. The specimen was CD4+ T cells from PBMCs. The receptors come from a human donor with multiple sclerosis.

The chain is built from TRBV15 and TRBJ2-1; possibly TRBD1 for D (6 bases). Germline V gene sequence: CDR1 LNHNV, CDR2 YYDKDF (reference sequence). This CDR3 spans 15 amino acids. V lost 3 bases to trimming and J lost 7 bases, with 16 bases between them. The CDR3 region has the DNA TGTGCCACCAGCAGCAGGGGAGTACGCGTGAATGAGCAGTTCTTC. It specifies CATSSRGVRVNEQFF.

CDR3 protein: CATGAGFEQYF. For the CDR3, the DNA is TGTGCCACAGGGGCGGGCTTCGAGCAGTACTTC. This sequence joins TRBV24-1 and TRBJ2-7; D may match TRBD1 or TRBD2 (5 bases each). The CDR3 spans 11 residues. The V end lost 10 bases, the J end lost 6 bases, and 12 bases lay between the germline ends. Germline CDR1 KGHDR, CDR2 SFDVKD.

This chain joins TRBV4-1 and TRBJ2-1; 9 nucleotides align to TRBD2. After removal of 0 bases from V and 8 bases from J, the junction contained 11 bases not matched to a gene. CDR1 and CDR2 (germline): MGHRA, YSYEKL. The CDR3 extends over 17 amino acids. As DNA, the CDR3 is TGCGCCAGCAGCCAAGAGCGCGGCGGGGGGGCCCACCATGAGCAGTTCTTC. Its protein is CASSQERGGGAHHEQFF.

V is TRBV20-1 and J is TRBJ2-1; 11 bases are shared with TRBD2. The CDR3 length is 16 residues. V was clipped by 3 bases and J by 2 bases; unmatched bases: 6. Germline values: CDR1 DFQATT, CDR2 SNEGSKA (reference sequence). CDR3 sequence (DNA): TGCAGTGCTAGGTCCGGGACTAGCGGACCCTACAATGAGCAGTTCTTC. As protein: CSARSGTSGPYNEQFF.